This TCR beta chain was documented in a study of cytotoxic CD8 clonotypes in ibrutinib-treated CLL. Here immunoSEQ multiplex PCR was the method, and the copy in TCRdb shows in-frame clones only, minus some. This table holds about 140,000 clones, 70% to 90% found once. The junction had 2 bases not matched to a gene; V was cut back by 5 bases and J by 3 bases. The germline V gene has CDR1 SGHRS and CDR2 YFSETQ. This CDR3 has 13 amino acids. This TCR came from a human donor with chronic lymphocytic leukemia. Sequenced here: PBMCs, sampled after 36 months of ibrutinib treatment. The chain joins TRBV5-1 to TRBJ1-2, with 9 nucleotides matching TRBD1. This chain's CDR3 is CASSRQGDYGYTF. CDR3 nucleotides: TGCGCCAGCAGTAGACAGGGGGACTATGGCTACACCTTC.